The sequence of this T cell receptor (beta chain) was determined in a study of cytomegalovirus exposure and HLA in healthy donors. The PCR employed 60 Vbeta primers together with 13 Jbeta primers. Clones were read by immunoSEQ multiplex PCR, and TCRdb kept only the in-frame ones, dropping some. The sample includes 100,000 or so clones, around 80% of them seen just once. This clone was found a few times. Germline V CDR1 and CDR2: SNHLY, FYNNEI. With 7 bases removed from V and 1 base from J, the gap between germline ends came to 19 bases. The length of the CDR3 is 16 residues. Material: PBMCs. The J gene is TRBJ1-2, the V gene TRBV2; D not certain. The clonotype originates from a female donor in good health and CMV-seropositive. The CDR3 here is CASKPVMTDINYGYTF. DNA for the CDR3: TGTGCCAGCAAGCCGGTAATGACCGACATTAACTATGGCTACACCTTC.